This is a list of T cell receptor beta chains from one sample in a study of shared clonotypes between healthy human individuals. Libraries were prepared by immunoSEQ multiplex PCR; TCRdb keeps only in-frame clonotypes and omits some of them. Counted here are about 2.3 million clones, roughly 92% occurring once; the ten biggest clones make up about 0.41%. The sequenced sample consisted of naive CD4+ T cells from PBMCs. The origin of the receptors is a young man in good health. Some clones in this sample may be carry-over from other donors' samples. Each CDR3 is given with its conserved first and last residue. D genes are given only for firm matches. Only part of the rows carry a size: once, few, many, or a class if the clone is expanded.

cdr3_aa: CASSRGASVYNEQFF; cdr3_nt: TGTGCCAGCAGTCGAGGGGCTAGCGTCTACAATGAGCAGTTCTTC; v_call: TRBV28; clone_size: .; d_call: .; j_call: TRBJ2-1
cdr3_aa: CASSWTTNQPQHF; cdr3_nt: TGTGCCAGCAGCTGGACAACTAATCAGCCCCAGCATTTT; v_call: TRBV11-2; clone_size: .; d_call: .; j_call: TRBJ1-5
cdr3_aa: CASSSRQGNQPQHF; cdr3_nt: TGTGCCAGCAGCTCCAGACAGGGTAATCAGCCCCAGCATTTT; v_call: TRBV7-6; clone_size: .; d_call: TRBD1; j_call: TRBJ1-5
cdr3_aa: CASSLRLANTGELFF; cdr3_nt: TGCGCCAGCAGCTTGCGGCTAGCGAACACCGGGGAGCTGTTTTTT; v_call: TRBV5-1; clone_size: few; d_call: .; j_call: TRBJ2-2
cdr3_aa: CAWSGRGEGEQYF; cdr3_nt: TGTGCCTGGAGTGGTCGGGGGGAAGGCGAGCAGTACTTC; v_call: TRBV30; clone_size: once; d_call: TRBD2; j_call: TRBJ2-7
cdr3_aa: CASSPRVVFPSYTF; cdr3_nt: TGTGCCAGCAGTCCCCGTGTGGTATTCCCGAGCTACACCTTC; v_call: TRBV5-5; clone_size: .; d_call: .; j_call: TRBJ1-2
cdr3_aa: CASSSPTGGNQPQHF; cdr3_nt: TGTGCCAGCAGTTCCCCTACAGGGGGCAATCAGCCCCAGCATTTT; v_call: TRBV28; clone_size: .; d_call: TRBD1; j_call: TRBJ1-5
cdr3_aa: CASSLGGFGNQPQHF; cdr3_nt: TGTGCCAGCAGCTTGGGGGGCTTCGGCAATCAGCCCCAGCATTTT; v_call: TRBV5-5; clone_size: .; d_call: .; j_call: TRBJ1-5
cdr3_aa: CASSPNTGELFF; cdr3_nt: TGTGCCAGCAGTCCGAACACCGGGGAGCTGTTTTTT; v_call: TRBV6-4; clone_size: few; d_call: .; j_call: TRBJ2-2
cdr3_aa: CASSPEGRAVGEQYF; cdr3_nt: TGTGCCAGCTCACCAGAAGGCAGGGCGGTGGGCGAGCAGTACTTC; v_call: TRBV18; clone_size: .; d_call: .; j_call: TRBJ2-7
cdr3_aa: CASSQDPSYTSTDTQYF; cdr3_nt: TGTGCCAGCAGCCAAGATCCATCGTACACAAGTACAGATACGCAGTATTTT; v_call: TRBV4-2; clone_size: .; d_call: .; j_call: TRBJ2-3
cdr3_aa: CASSPGQGGQETQYF; cdr3_nt: TGTGCCAGCAGCCCCGGCCAGGGGGGGCAAGAGACCCAGTACTTC; v_call: TRBV11-3; clone_size: once; d_call: .; j_call: TRBJ2-5
cdr3_aa: CASSVSDRGYEQYF; cdr3_nt: TGTGCCAGCAGCGTATCTGACAGGGGGTACGAGCAGTACTTC; v_call: TRBV9; clone_size: .; d_call: TRBD1; j_call: TRBJ2-7
cdr3_aa: CASTPPGLARIYNEQFF; cdr3_nt: TGTGCCAGCACGCCTCCGGGACTAGCGCGGATCTACAATGAGCAGTTCTTC; v_call: TRBV28; clone_size: once; d_call: TRBD2; j_call: TRBJ2-1
cdr3_aa: CASSAGISPTGELFF; cdr3_nt: TGTGCCAGCAGCGCTGGGATATCCCCCACCGGGGAGCTGTTTTTT; v_call: TRBV5-8; clone_size: once; d_call: .; j_call: TRBJ2-2
cdr3_aa: CAWSIRGRDYGYTF; cdr3_nt: TGTGCCTGGAGTATAAGGGGGCGTGACTATGGCTACACCTTC; v_call: TRBV30; clone_size: .; d_call: TRBD1; j_call: TRBJ1-2
cdr3_aa: CASSKPLAGEDNEQFF; cdr3_nt: TGTGCCAGCAGCAAGCCACTAGCGGGAGAAGACAATGAGCAGTTCTTC; v_call: TRBV5-8; clone_size: .; d_call: TRBD2; j_call: TRBJ2-1